Below, one T cell receptor beta chain is given with its context. This sample stems from a study of blood T cells in healthy people across ages. Donors were systemically healthy Caucasian individuals from Russia aged roughly 6 to 100 years. Per-sample PBMC isolation yielded at least 6.5 million cells. Germline V gene lookup returns CDR1 LNHNV and CDR2 YYDKDF (reference sequence). This CDR3 contains 14 residues. Trimming cost V 3 bases and J 4 bases, with 9 bases left between them. Primed by a sample-barcoded 5' primer and a J-beta primer mix, a second PCR proceeded for 7 to 11 cycles. The template-switch adaptor was a 5' adaptor with 12 random nucleotides. It tagged each cDNA molecule. TCRdb ran MiXCR on the 5' RACE reads and lists one entry per CDR3 protein. The top ten hold about 18% of the sample, which has about 570,000 distinct CDR3 sequences, 25% to 30% seen once.

Material for sequencing was blood. The chain combines TRBV15 with TRBJ2-2, with D possibly TRBD1 on 7 matching bases. The origin of this receptor is a woman in her 70s in good health. CDR3 nucleotide sequence: TGTGCCACCAGCAGCCAGGGGGGCACCGGGGAGCTGTTTTTT. This gives the protein CATSSQGGTGELFF.